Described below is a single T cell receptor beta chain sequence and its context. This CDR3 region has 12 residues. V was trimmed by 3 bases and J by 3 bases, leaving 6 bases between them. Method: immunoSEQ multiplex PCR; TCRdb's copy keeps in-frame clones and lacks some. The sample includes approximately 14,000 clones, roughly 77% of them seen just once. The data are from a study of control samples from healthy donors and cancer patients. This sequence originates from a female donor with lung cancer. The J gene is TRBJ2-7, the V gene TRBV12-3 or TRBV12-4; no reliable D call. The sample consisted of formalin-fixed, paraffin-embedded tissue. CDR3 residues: CASSLGNYEQYF. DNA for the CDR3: TGTGCCAGCAGTTTGGGGAACTACGAGCAGTACTTC.